This T cell receptor (beta chain) was captured in a study of T cells in Graves' hyperthyroidism and ophthalmopathy. Overall study findings and caveats: Among thyroid clonotypes expanded above 0.001, most also appeared in blood.

The length of the CDR3 is 15 residues. Germline values: CDR1 MDHEN, CDR2 SYDVKM. The trim removed 5 bases at V and 3 bases at J, leaving 8 bases unmatched. RNA transcripts provided the source from which TCR beta CDR3 regions were amplified. With the HTBI primer set, the TCR CDR3 went through a first round of RT-PCR. TCRdb recomputed calls from the multiplex PCR reads with MiXCR, one row per CDR3 protein. The sample shows approximately 530,000 distinct CDR3 sequences, nearly 20% of them seen only once. Ten or more counts support this clonotype. Its cognate antigen is unknown. The clonotype originates from a man in his forties with Graves' ophthalmopathy. The V and J genes are TRBV28 and TRBJ2-5; 8 bases align to TRBD2. Sequencing was done on a sample of blood. Here the CDR3 reads CASSRGGGTEETQYF. The CDR3 coding sequence is TGTGCCAGCAGTCGGGGGGGGGGCACAGAAGAGACCCAGTACTTC.